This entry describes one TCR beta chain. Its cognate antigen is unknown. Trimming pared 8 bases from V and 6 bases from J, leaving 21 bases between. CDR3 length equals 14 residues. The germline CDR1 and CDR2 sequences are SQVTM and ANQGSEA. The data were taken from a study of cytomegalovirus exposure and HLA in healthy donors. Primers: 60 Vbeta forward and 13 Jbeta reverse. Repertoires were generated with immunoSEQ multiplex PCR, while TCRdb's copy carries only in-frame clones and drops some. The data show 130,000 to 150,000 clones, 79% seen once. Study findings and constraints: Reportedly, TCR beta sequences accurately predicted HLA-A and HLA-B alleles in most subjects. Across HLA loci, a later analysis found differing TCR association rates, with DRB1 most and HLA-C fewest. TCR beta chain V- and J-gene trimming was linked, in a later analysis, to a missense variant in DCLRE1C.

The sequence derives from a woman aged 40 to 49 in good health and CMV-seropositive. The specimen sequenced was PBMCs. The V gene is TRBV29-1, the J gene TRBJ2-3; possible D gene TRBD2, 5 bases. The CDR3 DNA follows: TGCAGCACTCCGGGGTCAATTTATGATGATACGCAGTATTTT. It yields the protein CSTPGSIYDDTQYF.